These 24 T cell receptor beta chains were sequenced from one sample in a study of response to subunit inactivated influenza vaccine. TCRdb used MiXCR to reprocess the RT-PCR reads, holding one entry per CDR3 protein. The sample holds more than 600,000 distinct CDR3 sequences, around 20% seen once. The source material was PBMCs from blood, sampled approximately 5 days after vaccination. These receptors originate from a man aged 45-65 years who received an inactivated influenza vaccine.

The chain employs TRBV2 and TRBJ2-7; TRBD1 might be the D (5 bases). CDR1 is SNHLY and CDR2 is FYNNEI in the germline V gene. The length of the CDR3 is 14 residues. V lost 7 bases to trimming and J lost 2 bases, with 15 bases between them. The DNA for the CDR3 is TGTGCCAGCAAAGGGGCAGGGTCCACCTACGAGCAGTACTTC. It is translated as CASKGAGSTYEQYF.

The chain combines TRBV7-9 with TRBJ2-7; D unclear. The germline gives CDR1 SEHNR, CDR2 FQNEAQ (reference sequence). Deletions cut 4 bases from V and 7 bases from J, with 8 bases between. The CDR3 spans 11 residues. CDR3 in DNA: TGTGCCAGCAGCTCCGTTTGGGAGCAGTACTTC. Translated: CASSSVWEQYF.

The CDR3 DNA sequence: TGCGCCAGCAGCCATACCCTGACAGGGCTCACCGGGGAGCTGTTTTTT. It yields the protein CASSHTLTGLTGELFF. The rearrangement uses TRBV4-3 and TRBJ2-2; the match to TRBD1 covers 7 bases. The length of the CDR3 is 16 residues. Losses at the gene ends were 3 bases for V and 4 bases for J; bases not matched to a gene: 8. Germline loops: CDR1 LGHNA, CDR2 YSLEER.

This chain links TRBV12-3 or TRBV12-4 with TRBJ2-6, with 7 bases aligning to TRBD1. The CDR3 contains 18 residues. V lost 3 bases, J lost 1 base, and 9 bases stayed unmatched. This CDR3 is CASSLTGRRLSGANVLTF. In DNA, the CDR3 is TGTGCCAGCAGTTTGACAGGGCGGCGATTGTCTGGGGCCAACGTCCTGACTTTC.

This clonotype was seen more than once but under ten times. The CDR3 sequence: CASSQERQGTGELFF. The CDR3 nucleotides read TGTGCCAGCAGCCAAGAACGACAGGGGACCGGGGAGCTGTTTTTT. This chain joins TRBV3-1 and TRBJ2-2, with 8 positions matching TRBD1. Looked up from germline, CDR1 is LGHDT and CDR2 is YNNKEL (reference sequence). There are 15 residues in the CDR3. Unmatched junction bases numbered 2, after V lost 0 bases and J lost 5 bases.

Only a few counts were recorded for this clonotype. The gene calls are TRBV29-1 and TRBJ2-3; 9 bases align to TRBD1. CDR3 length: 15 amino acids. Germline V gene data show CDR1 as SQVTM and CDR2 as ANQGSEA. V was clipped by 4 bases and J by 1 base; unmatched bases: 6. CDR3 sequence reads: CSVGGGQGRTDTQYF. The CDR3 DNA follows: TGCAGCGTTGGTGGAGGACAGGGGCGCACAGATACGCAGTATTTT.

The chain is built from TRBV5-1 and TRBJ2-7; the match to TRBD1 covers 7 bases. The CDR3 runs to 14 residues. Losses at the gene ends were 3 bases for V and 1 base for J; bases not matched to a gene: 4. The germline V gene encodes CDR1 SGHRS and CDR2 YFSETQ. The CDR3 DNA is TGCGCCAGCAGCTACCGACAGGGATCCTACGAGCAGTACTTC. Translating it yields CASSYRQGSYEQYF.

The chain has TRBV20-1 and TRBJ2-4; TRBD1 might be the D (6 bases). CDR1 is DFQATT and CDR2 is SNEGSKA in the germline V gene (reference sequence). V lost 8 bases, J lost 1 base, and 18 bases lay in between. This CDR3 spans 15 amino acids. CDR3 protein: CSISRSTGAKNIQYF. The CDR3 DNA reads as TGCAGTATCTCCCGCTCAACAGGGGCCAAAAACATTCAGTACTTC.

The rearrangement joins TRBV5-1 to TRBJ1-4, with no clear D. Germline loops: CDR1 SGHRS, CDR2 YFSETQ. V shed 4 bases and J shed 8 bases, with 12 bases lying between them. The CDR3 sequence is 13 residues long. CDR3 loop: CASSLEDAEKLFF. CDR3 bases: TGCGCCAGCAGCCTGGAAGACGCCGAAAAACTGTTTTTT.

This clonotype was counted at least ten times. This chain connects TRBV20-1 to TRBJ2-1, with TRBD2 matching over 10 bases. Trimming took 0 bases from V and 0 from J; bases not matched to a gene: 5. Germline V CDR1 and CDR2: DFQATT, SNEGSKA (reference sequence). CDR3 length: 17 amino acids. CDR3 protein: CSARDLASGSSYNEQFF. CDR3 sequence (DNA): TGCAGTGCTAGAGATTTGGCTAGCGGGAGCTCCTACAATGAGCAGTTCTTC.

J is TRBJ2-3 and V is TRBV27; D is undetermined. CDR3 size: 15 residues. The V end was cut by 4 bases, the J end by 4 bases, with 15 bases between. The V gene's germline CDR1 is MNHEY and CDR2 SMNVEV (reference sequence). CDR3 DNA sequence: TGTGCCAGCAGTTCCAGGTGGCTTCGCGCAGATACGCAGTATTTT. Amino acids: CASSSRWLRADTQYF.

The chain employs TRBV30 and TRBJ1-1; D is unclear. The germline gives CDR1 GTSNPN, CDR2 SVGIG (reference sequence). This CDR3 has 13 residues. V was trimmed by 4 bases and J by 7 bases, leaving 16 bases between them. The CDR3, as DNA: TGTGCCTGGAACAAACAGATAAGCAATGAAGCTTTCTTT. Translated, it gives CAWNKQISNEAFF.

The rearrangement links TRBV29-1 to TRBJ2-7, with 10 nucleotides matching TRBD1. This CDR3 is 14 amino acids long. Germline V gene lookup returns CDR1 SQVTM and CDR2 ANQGSEA. Trimming removed 7 bases from V and 5 bases from J; junction bases left unmatched: 11. The CDR3 loop reads CSASTGGSSDEQYF. The CDR3 DNA reads TGCAGCGCCTCGACAGGGGGCAGTTCCGACGAGCAGTACTTC.

This clonotype was seen ten or more times. This sequence joins TRBV12-3 or TRBV12-4 and TRBJ2-5; possible D gene TRBD1, 5 bases. V lost 5 bases and J 0 bases, leaving 7 bases between the germline ends. The CDR3 totals 13 residues. The CDR3 DNA reads as TGTGCCAGCAGTCGACAGAACCAAGAGACCCAGTACTTC. This gives the protein CASSRQNQETQYF.

This clonotype was observed a few times. The CDR3 coding sequence is TGTGCCAGCAGTTTTAGGCTCATCTACGAGCAGTACTTC. Translation gives CASSFRLIYEQYF. The rearrangement links TRBV12-3 or TRBV12-4 to TRBJ2-7, with D unresolved. This CDR3 has 13 amino acids. Trimming pared 3 bases from V and 3 bases from J, leaving 9 bases between.

This clonotype was observed a handful of times. The V gene is TRBV6-2 or TRBV6-3, the J gene TRBJ2-3, with D uncertain. V lost 6 bases and J 2 bases, leaving 6 bases between the germline ends. The V gene's germline CDR1 is MNHEY and CDR2 SVGEGT. This CDR3 comprises 12 residues. DNA for the CDR3: TGTGCCAGCAGCCATATCACAGATACGCAGTATTTT. Protein product: CASSHITDTQYF.

The gene calls are TRBV7-8 and TRBJ1-2; D uncertain. This CDR3 contains 14 residues. Germline loops: CDR1 SGHVS, CDR2 FQNEAQ. With 1 base removed from V and 3 bases from J, the gap between germline ends came to 9 bases. The CDR3 loop reads CASSLGGLDYGYTF. In nucleotides, the CDR3 is TGTGCCAGCAGCTTAGGAGGGCTAGACTATGGCTACACCTTC.

This clonotype was seen a handful of times. This chain links TRBV6-1 with TRBJ1-2; possible D gene TRBD1, 6 bases. Germline CDR1 and CDR2: MNHNS and SASEGT. There are 13 residues in the CDR3. Trimming shortened V by 8 bases and J by 4 bases, and 14 bases separated the two germline ends. The CDR3 here is CASRTATSYGYTF. As DNA, the CDR3 is TGTGCCAGCCGGACAGCGACAAGCTATGGCTACACCTTC.

This clonotype came up a few times. The chain employs TRBV25-1 and TRBJ2-2; TRBD1 agrees at 7 bases. The CDR3 covers 16 residues. The germline V gene has CDR1 MGHDK and CDR2 SYGVNS. Unmatched junction bases numbered 4, after V lost 2 bases and J lost 1 base. The CDR3 region is CASSEDTGENTGELFF. The CDR3 nucleotides read TGTGCCAGCAGTGAAGATACAGGGGAGAACACCGGGGAGCTGTTTTTT.

The chain links TRBV11-2 to TRBJ1-2; TRBD1 matches 10 bases. Unmatched junction bases numbered 13, after V lost 3 bases and J lost 3 bases. The CDR3 runs to 18 residues. From germline, CDR1 is SGHAT and CDR2 FQNNGV. CDR3 amino acids: CASSFVGTGALVDYGYTF. The CDR3 DNA follows: TGTGCCAGCAGCTTCGTGGGGACAGGGGCCTTGGTGGACTATGGCTACACCTTC.

The chain has TRBV25-1 and TRBJ2-3; D is possibly TRBD1 or TRBD2 (5 bases each). This CDR3 is 16 amino acids long. V dropped 3 bases and J dropped 0 bases, with 13 bases sitting between them. Germline V CDR1 and CDR2: MGHDK, SYGVNS. CDR3 in DNA: TGTGCCAGCAGTGATATGAGGGGCCGGAGCACAGATACGCAGTATTTT. Protein: CASSDMRGRSTDTQYF. The whole variable domain, remainder taken from reference TRBV25-1 and TRBJ2-3, is EADIYQTPRYLVIGTGKKITLECSQTMGHDKMYWYQQDPGMELHLIHYSYGVNSTEKGDLSSESTVSRIRTEHFPLTLESARPSHTSQYLCASSDMRGRSTDTQYFGPGTRLTVL.

V and J are TRBV7-2 and TRBJ1-2; possibly TRBD1 for D (5 bases). The germline V and J ends were trimmed by 1 base and 6 bases, with 15 bases remaining between them. This CDR3 has 15 residues. Germline V gene lookup returns CDR1 SGHTA and CDR2 FQGNSA. This CDR3 reads CASSLVFGREDGYTF. The CDR3 bases are TGTGCCAGCAGCTTAGTGTTTGGCAGGGAGGATGGCTACACCTTC.

This clonotype has a count of ten or more. This chain links TRBV20-1 with TRBJ1-5; tentative D call: TRBD1 (5 bases). CDR3 length: 14 amino acids. Germline V gives CDR1 DFQATT, CDR2 SNEGSKA (reference sequence). V was pared by 5 bases and J by 9 bases, with 20 bases between. DNA of the CDR3: TGCAGTGCTCGGCAGGGACCGCCGTCCATGCCCCAGCATTTT. Its translation: CSARQGPPSMPQHF.

V and J are TRBV7-2 and TRBJ1-4, with 7 bases aligning to TRBD1. The CDR3 consists of 17 residues. Germline CDR1 and CDR2: SGHTA and FQGNSA. J gave up 3 bases and V 2 bases, and 9 bases lay outside the gene matches. In nucleotides, the CDR3 is TGTGCCAGCAGCTTATCCCTTATGGGACAGCCTAATGAAAAACTGTTTTTT. Protein: CASSLSLMGQPNEKLFF.